The TCR beta chain described here comes from a study of T cells in Graves' hyperthyroidism and ophthalmopathy. Template material for amplifying TCR beta CDR3 regions consisted of RNA transcripts. RT-PCR in the first round (using the HTBI primer set) targeted the TCR CDR3. TCRdb redid the calling of the multiplex PCR reads with MiXCR, one entry per CDR3 protein. The table has about 560,000 distinct CDR3 sequences, over 15% seen once. In this sample, this clonotype turned up many times. Sample: blood. This clonotype originated in a woman aged 18-30 years with Graves' hyperthyroidism.

The CDR3 here is CASSFRGLSSYNEQFF. CDR3 DNA sequence: TGTGCCAGCAGTTTTAGGGGTTTGAGCTCCTACAATGAGCAGTTCTTC. The chain recombines TRBV27 with TRBJ2-1, with D possibly being TRBD1 (5 bases). Germline V lookup: CDR1 MNHEY, CDR2 SMNVEV (reference sequence). V was cut by 3 bases and J by 0 bases, with 12 bases left in between. The CDR3 is made up of 16 amino acids.